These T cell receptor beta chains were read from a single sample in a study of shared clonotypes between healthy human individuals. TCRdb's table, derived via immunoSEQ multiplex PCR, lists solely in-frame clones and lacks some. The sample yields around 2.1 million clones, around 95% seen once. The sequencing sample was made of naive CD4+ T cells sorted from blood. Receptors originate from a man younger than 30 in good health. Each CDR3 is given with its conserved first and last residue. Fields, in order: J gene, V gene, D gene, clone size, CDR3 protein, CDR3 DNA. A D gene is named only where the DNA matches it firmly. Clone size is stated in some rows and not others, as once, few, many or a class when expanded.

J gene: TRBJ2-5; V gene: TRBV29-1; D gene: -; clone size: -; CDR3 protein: CSVTGTPTETQYF; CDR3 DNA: TGCAGCGTGACCGGGACCCCAACAGAGACCCAGTACTTC
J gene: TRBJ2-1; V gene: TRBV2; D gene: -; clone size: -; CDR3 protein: CASSELGWNEQFF; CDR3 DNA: TGTGCCAGCAGTGAGTTGGGGTGGAATGAGCAGTTCTTC
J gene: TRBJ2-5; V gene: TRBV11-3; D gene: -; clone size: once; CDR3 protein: CASSSRTDQETQYF; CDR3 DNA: TGTGCCAGCAGCTCCCGGACAGACCAAGAGACCCAGTACTTC
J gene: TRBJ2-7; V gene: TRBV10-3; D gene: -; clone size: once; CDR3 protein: CAISESGWGVSSEQYF; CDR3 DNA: TGTGCCATCAGTGAGTCAGGGTGGGGGGTTTCGTCCGAGCAGTACTTC
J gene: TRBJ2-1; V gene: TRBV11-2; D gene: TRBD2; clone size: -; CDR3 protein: CASSRGGAYNEQFF; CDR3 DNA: TGTGCCAGCAGCCGCGGGGGGGCCTACAATGAGCAGTTCTTC
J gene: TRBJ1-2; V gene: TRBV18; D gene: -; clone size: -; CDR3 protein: CASSPPGALYGYTF; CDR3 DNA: TGTGCCAGCTCCCCACCGGGGGCACTATATGGCTACACCTTC
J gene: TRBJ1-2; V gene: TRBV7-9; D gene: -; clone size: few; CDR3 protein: CASSNNYGYTF; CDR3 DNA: TGTGCCAGCAGCAATAACTATGGCTACACCTTC
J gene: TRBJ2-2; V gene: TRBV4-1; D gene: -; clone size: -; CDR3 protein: CASSQTGAKATGELFF; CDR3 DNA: TGCGCCAGCAGCCAAACGGGGGCCAAGGCCACCGGGGAGCTGTTTTTT
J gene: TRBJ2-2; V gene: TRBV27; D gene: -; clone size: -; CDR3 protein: CASSLWQYTGELFF; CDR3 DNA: TGTGCCAGCAGTTTATGGCAGTACACCGGGGAGCTGTTTTTT
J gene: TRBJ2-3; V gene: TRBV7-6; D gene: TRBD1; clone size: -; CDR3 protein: CASSPGQSRADTQYF; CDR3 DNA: TGTGCCAGCAGCCCGGGACAGAGTAGGGCAGATACGCAGTATTTT
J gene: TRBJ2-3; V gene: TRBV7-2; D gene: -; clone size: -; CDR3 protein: CASSPRTLSTDTQYF; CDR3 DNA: TGTGCCAGCAGCCCCCGGACTCTTTCCACAGATACGCAGTATTTT
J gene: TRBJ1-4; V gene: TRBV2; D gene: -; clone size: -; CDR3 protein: CASRVDIGRDGGEKLFF; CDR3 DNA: TGTGCCAGCAGGGTTGACATCGGTAGGGACGGAGGTGAAAAACTGTTTTTT
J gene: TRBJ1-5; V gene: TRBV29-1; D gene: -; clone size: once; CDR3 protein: CSVGGDGIYSNQPQHF; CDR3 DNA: TGCAGCGTGGGAGGGGACGGAATCTATAGCAATCAGCCCCAGCATTTT
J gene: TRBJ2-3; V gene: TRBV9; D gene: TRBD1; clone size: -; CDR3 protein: CASSVEGQGIGTQYF; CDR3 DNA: TGTGCCAGCAGCGTAGAGGGACAGGGGATCGGTACGCAGTATTTT
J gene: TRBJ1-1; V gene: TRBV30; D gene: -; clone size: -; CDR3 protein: CAWSLNQLGGNTEAFF; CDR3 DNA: TGTGCCTGGAGCCTCAACCAATTGGGGGGGAACACTGAAGCTTTCTTT
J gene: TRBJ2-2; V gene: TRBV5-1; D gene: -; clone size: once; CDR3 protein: CASSMGQNTGELFF; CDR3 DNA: TGCGCCAGCAGTATGGGACAGAACACCGGGGAGCTGTTTTTT
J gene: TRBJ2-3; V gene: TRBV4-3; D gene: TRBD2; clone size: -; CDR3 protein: CASSPSLTSGAQYTDTQYF; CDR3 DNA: TGCGCCAGCAGCCCCTCGTTGACTAGCGGGGCACAATACACAGATACGCAGTATTTT
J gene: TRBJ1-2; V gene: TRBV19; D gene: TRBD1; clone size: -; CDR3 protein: CASSMDRPYGYTF; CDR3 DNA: TGTGCCAGTAGTATGGACAGGCCTTATGGCTACACCTTC
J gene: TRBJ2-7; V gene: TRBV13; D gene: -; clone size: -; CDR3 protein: CASSLDPGDEQYF; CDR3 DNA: TGTGCCAGCAGCTTAGACCCCGGAGACGAGCAGTACTTC